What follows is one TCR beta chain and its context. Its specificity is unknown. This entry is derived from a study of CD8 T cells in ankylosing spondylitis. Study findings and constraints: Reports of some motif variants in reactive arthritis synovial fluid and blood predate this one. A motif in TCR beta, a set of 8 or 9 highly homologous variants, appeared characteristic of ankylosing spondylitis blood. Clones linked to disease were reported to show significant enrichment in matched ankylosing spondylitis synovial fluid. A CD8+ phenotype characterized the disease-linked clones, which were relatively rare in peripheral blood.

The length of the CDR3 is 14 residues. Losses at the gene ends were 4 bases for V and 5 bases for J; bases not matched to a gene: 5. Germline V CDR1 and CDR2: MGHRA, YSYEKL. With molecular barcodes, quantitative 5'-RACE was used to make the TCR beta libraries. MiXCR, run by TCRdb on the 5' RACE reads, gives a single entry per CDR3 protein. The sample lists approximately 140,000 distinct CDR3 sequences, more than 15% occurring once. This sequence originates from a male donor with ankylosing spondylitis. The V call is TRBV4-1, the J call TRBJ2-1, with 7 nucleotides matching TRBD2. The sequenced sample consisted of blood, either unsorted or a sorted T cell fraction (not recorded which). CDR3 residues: CASSPGTTNNEQFF. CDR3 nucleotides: TGCGCCAGCAGCCCCGGGACTACGAACAATGAGCAGTTCTTC.